The T cell receptor (beta chain) described here comes from a study of spatial heterogeneity in lung cancer. The study's findings and limits: For expanded intratumoral alpha and beta TCRs, counts tracked tumor mutation counts. Ubiquitous expanded TCR counts tracked ubiquitous nonsynonymous mutations; regional expanded TCR counts tracked regional nonsynonymous mutations.

Time point reported: sample taken at primary tumor resection. Unsorted samples of tumor, nontumor lung or frozen PBMC had their whole RNA sequenced. Every TCR cDNA molecule carried a tag that served as a unique molecular identifier. Using its own MiXCR run on the 5' RACE reads, TCRdb lists one record per CDR3 protein. This sample has 7,500 to 8,000 distinct CDR3 sequences; around 7% occur once, and the top ten carry roughly a sixth. With regard to this clonotype: Antigen unknown.

The sequence was obtained from a female donor with early-stage non-small cell lung cancer. The specimen was lung tumor tissue, collected at surgery.

In DNA form, the CDR3 reads TGCAGCGCCGGACAGGGCAATCAGCCCCAGCATTTT. It translates to CSAGQGNQPQHF. The rearrangement uses TRBV29-1 and TRBJ1-5; TRBD1 matches 7 bases. After removal of 7 bases from V and 2 bases from J, the junction contained 2 bases not matched to a gene. CDR3 length equals 12 residues. Germline CDR1 is SQVTM and CDR2 is ANQGSEA.